This TCR beta chain was captured in a study of memory CD4+ T cells and cytomegalovirus serostatus (dated by TCRdb to between 2018 and 2021). For context, the study as a whole: The cohort comprised around 35 healthy Belgian adults, 9 CMV seropositive and roughly 25 CMV seronegative. The study sequenced CD4+ memory TCRbeta repertoires of a Belgian cohort with known cytomegalovirus serostatus to replicate a published TCR-based CMV serostatus classifier. What the study reported, not specific to this receptor: The results were read as suggesting that the CMV-associated TCR signature is, for the most part, present in the CD4+ memory repertoire. CMV serostatus prediction reached a median bootstrapped AUC of 0.95 with the original framework and 0.85 to 0.91 with a US-trained random forest. On the Belgian cohort, the classifier based on the original framework reached a median bootstrapped AUC of roughly 0.94, with a 95% CI of 0.76-1.00. Among the 150 to 200 previously reported CMV-associated TCRbeta sequences, 60 to 85 showed up in the CD4+ memory repertoires, with each one found in between one and five individuals. Only CD4+CD45RO+ memory cells were sequenced, in contrast to the original study, in which naive and memory CD4+ and CD8+ populations were covered.

Of note for this clone: Which antigen it targets is not known. No much larger clone exists at a distance of one base, and base qualities are not known.

V is pared back by 5 bases and J by 2 bases, with 13 bases lying between the germline termini. The germline V gene supplies CDR1 SGHVS and CDR2 FNYEAQ. Measured from the cysteine to the phenylalanine, the CDR3 is 15 residues long. Only the CDR3 portion is preserved as DNA: 45 bases, with reading frame beginning at the first base. Genomic DNA was extracted from sorted cells with the Quick-DNA Microprep Kit. Amplification of TCRbeta DNA was done with the immunoSEQ hsTCRbeta kit, following the protocol from the manufacturer. TCRbeta libraries were sequenced on an Illumina MiSeq instrument. The study's processing was this. Once out-of-frame sequences had been removed, millions of distinct TCRbeta sequences were left, which works out to an average of approximately 70,000 per individual. Each individual was scored according to the count of over 150 previously reported CMV-associated TCRbeta sequences and the total productive distinct TCRbeta count. A beta-binomial model was reimplemented in Python, and random forests from scikit-learn, run with default parameters, were trained on data from the US cohort. Classifier performance on the Belgian cohort was reported as the median AUC with percentile confidence intervals calculated over 10,000 bootstrap iterations. TCRdb took over this immuneACCESS table, retaining in-frame rearrangements with V and J assigned. Such tables are incomplete; in checked studies, under half of the missing clones stem from an unresolved V gene, and the remainder is unexplained. The DNA was the basis for D and trimming; V, J and clone size are from that table. This sample lists under 50,000 clones; around four fifths were detected once. Approximately 0.96% of the sample is taken by the ten largest.

Single viable CD3+CD4+CD8-CD45RO+ cells were sorted as memory CD4+ T cells on a FACSAria II. To determine CMV serostatus, a Roche Elecsys assay was used that detects serum IgG against CMV pp150, pp28, p38 and p52. Once the samples were thawed, total CD4+ T cells were enriched through positive selection using CD4 magnetic microbeads. The samples came from a different study that was designed specifically to examine the CD4+ T cell memory repertoire. Peripheral blood mononuclear cells were isolated and cryopreserved according to standard operating procedures, and serum was stored at -80 degrees C. Staining used CD3-PerCP (BW264/56), CD4-APC (RPA-T4), CD45RO-PE (UCHT1) and CD8-Pacific Orange (3B5) antibodies, with Sytox blue excluding non-viable cells.

The sequenced sample consisted of memory CD4+ T cells from blood. Recombination joined TRBV7-6 with TRBJ2-1, and possibly TRBD1, on 5 matching bases. This TCR was recovered from an adult in good health and CMV-seronegative. DNA sequence: TGTGCCAGCAGCCCCTTAGACAGTCCCTACAATGAGCAGTTCTTC. This encodes CASSPLDSPYNEQFF. Extended through the reference TRBV7-6 and TRBJ2-1 proteins, this CDR3 yields the full variable domain: GAGVSQSPRYKVTKRGQDVALRCDPISGHVSLYWYRQALGQGPEFLTYFNYEAQQDKSGLPNDRFSAERPEGSISTLTIQRTEQRDSAMYRCASSPLDSPYNEQFFGPGTRLTVL.